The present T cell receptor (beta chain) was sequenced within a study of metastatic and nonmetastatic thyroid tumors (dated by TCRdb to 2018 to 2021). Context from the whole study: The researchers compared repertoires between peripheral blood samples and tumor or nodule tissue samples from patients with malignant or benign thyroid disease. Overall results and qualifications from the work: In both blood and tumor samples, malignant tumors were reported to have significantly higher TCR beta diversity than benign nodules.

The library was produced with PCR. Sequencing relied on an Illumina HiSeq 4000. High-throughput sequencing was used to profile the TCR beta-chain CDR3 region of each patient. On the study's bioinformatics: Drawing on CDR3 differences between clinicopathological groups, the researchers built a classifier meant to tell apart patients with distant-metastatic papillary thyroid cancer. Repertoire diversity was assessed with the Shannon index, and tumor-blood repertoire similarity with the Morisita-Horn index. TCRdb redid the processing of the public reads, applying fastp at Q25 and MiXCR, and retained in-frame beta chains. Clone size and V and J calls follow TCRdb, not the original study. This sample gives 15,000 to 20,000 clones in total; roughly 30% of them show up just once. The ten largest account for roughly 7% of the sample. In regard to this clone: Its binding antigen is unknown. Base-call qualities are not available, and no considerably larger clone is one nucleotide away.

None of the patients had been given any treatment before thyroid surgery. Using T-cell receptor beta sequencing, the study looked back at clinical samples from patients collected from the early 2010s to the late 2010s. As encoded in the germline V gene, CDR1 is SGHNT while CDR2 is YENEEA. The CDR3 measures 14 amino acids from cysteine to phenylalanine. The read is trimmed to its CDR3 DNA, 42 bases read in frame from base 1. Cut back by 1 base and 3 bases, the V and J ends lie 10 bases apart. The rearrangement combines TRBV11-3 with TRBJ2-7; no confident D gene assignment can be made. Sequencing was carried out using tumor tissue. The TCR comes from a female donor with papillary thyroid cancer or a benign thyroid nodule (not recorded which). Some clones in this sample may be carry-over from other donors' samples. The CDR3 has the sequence CASSLVAVIYEQYF. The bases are TGTGCCAGCAGCTTAGTCGCAGTTATCTACGAGCAGTACTTC. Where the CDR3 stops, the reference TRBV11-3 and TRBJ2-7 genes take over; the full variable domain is EAGVVQSPRYKIIEKKQPVAFWCNPISGHNTLYWYLQNLGQGPELLIRYENEEAVDDSQLPKDRFSAERLKGVDSTLKIQPAELGDSAVYLCASSLVAVIYEQYFGPGTRLTVT.